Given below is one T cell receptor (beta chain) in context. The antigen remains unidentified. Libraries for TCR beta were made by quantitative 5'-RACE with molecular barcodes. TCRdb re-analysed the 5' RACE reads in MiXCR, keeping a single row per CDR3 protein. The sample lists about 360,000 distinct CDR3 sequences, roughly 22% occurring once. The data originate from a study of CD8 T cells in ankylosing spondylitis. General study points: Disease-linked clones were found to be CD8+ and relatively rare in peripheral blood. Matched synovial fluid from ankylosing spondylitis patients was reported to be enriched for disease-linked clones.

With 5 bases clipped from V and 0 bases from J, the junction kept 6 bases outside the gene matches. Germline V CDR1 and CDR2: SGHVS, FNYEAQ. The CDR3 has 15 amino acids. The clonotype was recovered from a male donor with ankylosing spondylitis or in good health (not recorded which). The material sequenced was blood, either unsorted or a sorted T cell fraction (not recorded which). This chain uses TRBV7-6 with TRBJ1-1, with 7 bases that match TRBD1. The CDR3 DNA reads TGTGCCAGCAGCCCGTCGACAGGGATGAACACTGAAGCTTTCTTT. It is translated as CASSPSTGMNTEAFF. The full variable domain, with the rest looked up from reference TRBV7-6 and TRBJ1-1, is GAGVSQSPRYKVTKRGQDVALRCDPISGHVSLYWYRQALGQGPEFLTYFNYEAQQDKSGLPNDRFSAERPEGSISTLTIQRTEQRDSAMYRCASSPSTGMNTEAFFGQGTRLTVV.